This TCR beta chain was captured by sequencing in a study of beta chain features in type 1 diabetes. General study points: A moderate, significant TCRB CDR3 shortening appeared in type 1 diabetes across four CD4+ subsets.

The investigators reverse transcribed all of the isolated RNA, so they sequenced expressed TCRB transcripts. Deep immunoSEQ sequencing covered naive, central memory and regulatory T cell samples. TCRdb's copy holds only in-frame clones and misses some; the assay was immunoSEQ multiplex PCR. The table records hundreds of thousands of clones, over 12% of them present only once. Turning to this clone: What it recognizes is unknown.

The sequence came from a man aged 18 to 30 with type 1 diabetes. The source material was naive CD4+ T cells from blood.

The CDR3 here is CASSQGPTDGYGYTF. The CDR3 DNA reads as TGTGCCAGCTCACAAGGACCAACTGATGGCTATGGCTACACCTTC. The chain joins TRBV18 to TRBJ1-2; D remains ambiguous. Trimming shortened V by 4 bases and J by 4 bases, and 16 bases separated the two germline ends. CDR3 length equals 15 residues. Germline CDR1 is KGHSH and CDR2 is LQKENI.